The sequence of this T cell receptor beta chain was determined in a study of T-cell memory formation after mild COVID-19 (dated by TCRdb to the early 2020s). For the study in its entirety: TCR sequence clusters from the two donors were largely donor specific. Longitudinal TCRalpha and TCRbeta repertoire sequencing tracked T-cell clones expanding and contracting after mild COVID-19 in two donors. Two young, previously healthy adult volunteers made up the cohort, one male and one female. Results and caveats for the whole study, not just this receptor: Contracting CD4+ clones turned up mainly in the CM and EM memory subsets, whereas EMRA was where CD8+ clones were enriched. Only a couple of mild cases were covered by the study, and larger cohorts that include severe cases with pre-infection samples were considered necessary. SARS-CoV-2 specificity of the second-wave clones peaking on day 37 was not confirmed. Balanced CD4/CD8 phenotypes were observed for clones contracting from day 15 to 85, whereas a bias towards CD4+ was observed for a second wave of clones expanding from day 15 to 37. Some responding clones were detected in pre-infection memory, which suggested that pre-existing cross-reactive memory T cells had joined the SARS-CoV-2 response.

As to this clonotype: Its antigen remains undetermined. One base away there is no much larger clone; base qualities are not given.

Instrument used: Illumina NovaSeq 6000. TCRalpha and TCRbeta cDNA libraries were built by 5'RACE with constant-segment primers, adding sample barcodes and unique molecular identifiers. Trizol reagent was used to extract RNA from every sample. Library amplification was performed in two PCR steps, and a second sample barcode and Illumina TruSeq adapters were introduced in the second step. Libraries were sequenced on an Illumina NovaSeq with 2 x 150 bp paired-end reads. In the paper's pipeline: The reads were demultiplexed and collapsed into UMI-guided consensus sequences using migec v1.2.7. Using mixcr v2.1.11, UMI consensuses were aligned to TRA and TRB V and J templates and then assembled into clonotypes. Expanded or contracted clonotypes were those called significant by both edgeR and NoisET, with noise models trained on biological replicates. For edgeR calls, the cutoffs were a false discovery rate-adjusted p below 0.01 and a log2 fold-change threshold of 1. As an exploratory analysis of dynamics, max-normalized trajectories of the 1000 most abundant clonotypes were examined by PCA with hierarchical clustering. Separately sequenced CD4+ and CD8+ repertoires were used to assign a CD4 or CD8 phenotype to each responding clone. Through fastp at Q25 and MiXCR, TCRdb rebuilt clones from the public reads, retaining in-frame beta chains. Rows are unified per CDR3 protein, each entry keeping the most common DNA and genes. The V and J calls and clone size are TCRdb's, not the authors'. The sample yields 110,000 or so distinct CDR3 sequences; 18% were counted once. The ten biggest clones cover 5% to 7% of the sample.

Ficoll-Paque density gradient centrifugation was used to isolate PBMCs. V and J lose 0 bases and 5 bases, and a span of 15 bases separates them. The germline V gene specifies MGHRA as CDR1 and YSYEKL as CDR2. There are 16 amino acids in the CDR3, from cysteine to phenylalanine inclusive. The only DNA kept is the CDR3, 48 bases in frame from the first base. Sequenced sample: PBMCs or a T cell subset sorted from them (not recorded which). The chain links TRBV4-1 with TRBJ2-3; a tentative D call is TRBD1 (5 bases match). This clonotype was sampled from a man between 18 and 35 years old who had mild COVID-19 (a few samples of this study predate the infection). The sample titles of this study are shuffled in the database, so cell type and time point are left out; the donor was told from shared clones. The DNA is as follows: TGCGCCAGCAGCCAAGAGGCAGGGCCTAATGTAGATACGCAGTATTTT. Its product reads: CASSQEAGPNVDTQYF.